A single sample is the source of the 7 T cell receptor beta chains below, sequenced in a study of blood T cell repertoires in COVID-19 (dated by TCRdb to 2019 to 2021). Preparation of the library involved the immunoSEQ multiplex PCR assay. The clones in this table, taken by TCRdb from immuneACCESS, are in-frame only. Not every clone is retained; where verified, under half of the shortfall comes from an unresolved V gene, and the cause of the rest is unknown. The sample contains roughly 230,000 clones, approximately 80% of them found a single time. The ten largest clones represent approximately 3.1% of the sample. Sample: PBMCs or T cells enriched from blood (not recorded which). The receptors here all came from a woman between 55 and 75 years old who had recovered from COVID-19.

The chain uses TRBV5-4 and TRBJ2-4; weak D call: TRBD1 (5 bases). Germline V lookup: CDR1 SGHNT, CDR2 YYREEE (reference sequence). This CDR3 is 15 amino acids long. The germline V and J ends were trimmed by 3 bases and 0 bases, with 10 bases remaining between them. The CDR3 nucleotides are TGTGCCAGCAGCTCACAGACAGTAGCCAAAAACATTCAGTACTTC. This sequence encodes CASSSQTVAKNIQYF.

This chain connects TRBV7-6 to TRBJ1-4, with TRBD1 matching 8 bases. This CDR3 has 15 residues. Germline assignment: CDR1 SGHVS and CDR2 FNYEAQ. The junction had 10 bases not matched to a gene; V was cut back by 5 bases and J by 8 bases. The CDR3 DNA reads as TGTGCCAGCAGCATCGGACAGGGAGAATACGAAAAACTGTTTTTT. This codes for CASSIGQGEYEKLFF.

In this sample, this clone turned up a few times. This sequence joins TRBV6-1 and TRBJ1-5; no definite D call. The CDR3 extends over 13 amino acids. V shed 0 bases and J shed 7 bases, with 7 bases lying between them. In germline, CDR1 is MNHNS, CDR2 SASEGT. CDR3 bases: TGTGCCAGCAGTGAAGCAACAGACCAGCCCCAGCATTTT. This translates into CASSEATDQPQHF.

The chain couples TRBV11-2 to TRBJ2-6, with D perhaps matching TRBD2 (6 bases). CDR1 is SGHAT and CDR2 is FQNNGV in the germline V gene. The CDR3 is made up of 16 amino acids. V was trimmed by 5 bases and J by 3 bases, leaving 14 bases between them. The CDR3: CASSIAAGIGANVLTF. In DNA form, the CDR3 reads TGTGCCAGCAGCATAGCGGCAGGGATTGGGGCCAACGTCCTGACTTTC.

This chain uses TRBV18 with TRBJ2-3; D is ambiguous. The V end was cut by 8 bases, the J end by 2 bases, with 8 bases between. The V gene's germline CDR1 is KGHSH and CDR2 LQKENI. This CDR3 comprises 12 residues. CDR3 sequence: CASRQDTDTQYF. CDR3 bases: TGTGCCAGCAGGCAGGACACAGATACGCAGTATTTT.

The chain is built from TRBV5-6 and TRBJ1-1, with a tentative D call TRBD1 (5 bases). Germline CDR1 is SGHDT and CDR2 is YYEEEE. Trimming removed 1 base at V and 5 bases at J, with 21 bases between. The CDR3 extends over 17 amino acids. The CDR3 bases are TGTGCCAGCAGCTTGAGGGGCAGTTGGGGAAGAGGAACTGAAGCTTTCTTT. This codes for CASSLRGSWGRGTEAFF.

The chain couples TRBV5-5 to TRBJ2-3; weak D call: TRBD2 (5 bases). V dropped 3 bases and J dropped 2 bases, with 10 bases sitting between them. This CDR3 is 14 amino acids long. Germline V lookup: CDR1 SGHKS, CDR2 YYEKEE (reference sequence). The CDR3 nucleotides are TGTGCCAGCAGCTCAACTAGTCTCACAGATACGCAGTATTTT. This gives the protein CASSSTSLTDTQYF.